These 21 T cell receptor beta chains came from one sample sequenced in a study of shared clonotypes between healthy human individuals. Assay used: immunoSEQ multiplex PCR; TCRdb lists only in-frame clones, some missing. The profile shows 2,100,000 or so clones, approximately 94% of them singletons. The sequencing sample was made of naive CD4+ T cells sorted from blood. Subset of the sample: CD45RA+ positively selected. The origin of the receptors is a man aged 18 to 29 in good health.

This sequence joins TRBV10-3 and TRBJ1-2; 7 positions match TRBD1. The V gene end was trimmed by 9 bases and the J gene end by 5 bases; junction bases not matched to a gene: 6. Germline lookup yields CDR1 ENHRY and CDR2 SYGVKD. The CDR3 covers 12 residues. CDR3 in DNA: TGTGCCATATCCGGGACAGAGTATGGCTACACCTTC. As protein: CAISGTEYGYTF.

About this clone itself: Other DNA sequences in the same sample also yield this CDR3. The genes are TRBV29-1 and TRBJ1-1; D unresolved. Deletions cut 3 bases from V and 2 bases from J, with 7 bases between. There are 12 residues in the CDR3. In germline, CDR1 is SQVTM, CDR2 ANQGSEA. CDR3 loop: CSVDRGNTEAFF. The CDR3 DNA reads as TGCAGCGTTGATCGGGGTAACACTGAAGCTTTCTTT.

Notes on this clone: This specimen includes other DNA sequences encoding the same CDR3. The chain has TRBV25-1 and TRBJ2-4, with D perhaps assigned TRBD1 or TRBD2 (5 bases each). Trimming left V 2 bases short and J 0 bases short, with 5 bases between. The CDR3 length is 14 residues. Germline V gives CDR1 MGHDK, CDR2 SYGVNS. CDR3 nucleotide sequence: TGTGCCAGCAGTGAAGGGGGAGCCAAAAACATTCAGTACTTC. Protein: CASSEGGAKNIQYF.

The rearrangement uses TRBV5-6 and TRBJ2-7, with 7 bases that match TRBD1. The germline CDR1 and CDR2 sequences are SGHDT and YYEEEE. The CDR3 totals 16 residues. The trim removed 1 base at V and 3 bases at J, leaving 10 bases unmatched. This CDR3 reads CASSLRLSGQSYEQYF. As DNA, the CDR3 is TGTGCCAGCAGCTTGCGTTTATCGGGACAGAGCTACGAGCAGTACTTC.

The chain uses TRBV5-6 and TRBJ1-6, with 8 bases that match TRBD1. Germline V gene data show CDR1 as SGHDT and CDR2 as YYEEEE. CDR3 size: 16 residues. Germline trimming cut 5 bases from V and 4 bases from J; bases unmatched to any gene: 8. This CDR3 reads CASRQTGVGYNSPLHF. CDR3 bases: TGTGCCAGCAGACAGACAGGGGTAGGGTATAATTCACCCCTCCACTTT.

The chain employs TRBV7-2 and TRBJ1-2, with D possibly matching TRBD1 (5 bases). This CDR3 region has 14 residues. Germline V lookup: CDR1 SGHTA, CDR2 FQGNSA. Between the trimmed V and J ends, which lost 1 base and 6 bases, there was a span of 12 bases. The CDR3 reads CASSLDIQGNGYTF. The CDR3 region has the DNA TGTGCCAGCAGCTTAGATATCCAGGGCAATGGCTACACCTTC.

This clone was observed once. The chain recombines TRBV6-5 with TRBJ2-1; 7 bases fit TRBD1. J was trimmed by 5 bases and V by 7 bases; bases with no gene match: 11. CDR1 and CDR2 (germline): MNHEY, SVGAGI. CDR3 length equals 15 residues. Here the CDR3 reads CASKEDRVRNNEQFF. For the CDR3, the DNA is TGTGCCAGCAAAGAAGACAGGGTTCGGAACAATGAGCAGTTCTTC.

Note on this clone: Other DNA sequences within the sample encode an identical CDR3. The V call is TRBV7-9, the J call TRBJ2-7; TRBD1 matches 7 bases. The CDR3 totals 13 residues. Trimming cost V 4 bases and J 6 bases; bases outside gene matches: 6. The germline CDR1 and CDR2 sequences are SEHNR and FQNEAQ (reference sequence). The chain's CDR3 is CASSYTGVGEQYF. In DNA, the CDR3 is TGTGCCAGCAGCTATACAGGGGTTGGCGAGCAGTACTTC. Filled out from reference TRBV7-9 and TRBJ2-7, the complete variable domain reads DTGVSQNPRHKITKRGQNVTFRCDPISEHNRLYWYRQTLGQGPEFLTYFQNEAQLEKSRLLSDRFSAERPKGSFSTLEIQRTEQGDSAMYLCASSYTGVGEQYFGPGTRLTVT.

This clone was counted between two and nine times. Other DNA sequences in the same sample also yield this CDR3. This rearrangement joins TRBV5-1 to TRBJ2-3; 10 bases line up with TRBD1. Trimming at V came to 3 bases and at J to 1 base, leaving 2 bases not matched to a gene. CDR3 length: 15 amino acids. Germline V lookup: CDR1 SGHRS, CDR2 YFSETQ. CDR3 in DNA: TGCGCCAGCAGCTCGGGGACAGGGGGCACAGATACGCAGTATTTT. Protein product: CASSSGTGGTDTQYF.

The chain carries TRBV6-1 and TRBJ2-1, with a tentative D call TRBD1 (6 bases). The length of the CDR3 is 15 residues. Trimming left V 4 bases short and J 3 bases short, with 13 bases between. Germline V lookup: CDR1 MNHNS, CDR2 SASEGT. CDR3 nucleotide sequence: TGTGCCAGCAGTGGCGGACAGCTATACTACAATGAGCAGTTCTTC. Amino acid sequence: CASSGGQLYYNEQFF.

This chain joins TRBV29-1 and TRBJ1-2, with D perhaps matching TRBD1 (6 bases). CDR1 and CDR2 (germline): SQVTM, ANQGSEA. V gave up 7 bases and J gave up 6 bases, with 12 bases separating them. This CDR3 contains 11 residues. This chain's CDR3 is CSAGGRDGYTF. The CDR3 DNA is TGCAGCGCGGGGGGGCGCGATGGCTACACCTTC.

The J gene is TRBJ2-7, the V gene TRBV10-3; D call uncertain. V lost 0 bases and J 0 bases, leaving 6 bases between the germline ends. The length of the CDR3 is 14 residues. Germline V gene sequence: CDR1 ENHRY, CDR2 SYGVKD. This chain's CDR3 is CAISESPDSYEQYF. CDR3 nucleotides: TGTGCCATCAGTGAGTCACCAGACTCCTACGAGCAGTACTTC.

The DNA for the CDR3 is TGTGCCATCAGCGAAGGGCCAGCCTTCCAAGAGACCCAGTACTTC. The encoded protein is CAISEGPAFQETQYF. The gene calls are TRBV10-3 and TRBJ2-5; no clear D gene. This CDR3 has 15 residues. The V gene lost 6 bases and the J gene lost 1 base, with 15 bases spanning the gap. Germline V gene sequence: CDR1 ENHRY, CDR2 SYGVKD.

The chain joins TRBV18 to TRBJ1-2; the D is unclear. The germline gives CDR1 KGHSH, CDR2 LQKENI. V shed 2 bases and J shed 3 bases, with 13 bases lying between them. The CDR3 covers 15 residues. CDR3 in DNA: TGTGCCAGCTCACCAACTGGTAGGGATTACTATGGCTACACCTTC. This sequence encodes CASSPTGRDYYGYTF. The full variable domain, completed using reference TRBV18 and TRBJ1-2, is NAGVMQNPRHLVRRRGQEARLRCSPMKGHSHVYWYRQLPEEGLKFMVYLQKENIIDESGMPKERFSAEFPKEGPSILRIQQVVRGDSAAYFCASSPTGRDYYGYTFGSGTRLTVV.

The chain combines TRBV27 with TRBJ1-1, with D tentatively TRBD1 (6 bases). The V gene's germline CDR1 is MNHEY and CDR2 SMNVEV (reference sequence). The V and J ends lost 6 bases and 3 bases respectively, with 11 bases between them. This CDR3 has 13 residues. The CDR3 DNA reads as TGTGCCAGCAGCCTGGAGGGGGACACTGAAGCTTTCTTT. This sequence encodes CASSLEGDTEAFF.

This chain connects TRBV2 to TRBJ1-1; D uncertain. The CDR3 contains 13 residues. CDR1 is SNHLY, CDR2 FYNNEI, per germline. V dropped 5 bases and J dropped 1 base, with 8 bases sitting between them. The CDR3 DNA reads as TGTGCCAGCAGTTGGGATACGAACACTGAAGCTTTCTTT. This gives the protein CASSWDTNTEAFF. Looking up the rest from reference TRBV2 and TRBJ1-1 gives the full variable domain: EPEVTQTPSHQVTQMGQEVILRCVPISNHLYFYWYRQILGQKVEFLVSFYNNEISEKSEIFDDQFSVERPDGSNFTLKIRSTKLEDSAMYFCASSWDTNTEAFFGQGTRLTVV.

The J gene is TRBJ1-2, the V gene TRBV5-6; TRBD1 matches at 10 bases. Germline V gene lookup returns CDR1 SGHDT and CDR2 YYEEEE. V trimming: 1 base; J trimming: 8 bases; junction bases outside the gene matches: 14. The CDR3 covers 17 residues. CDR3 sequence reads: CASSLYLLGQGGYGYTF. CDR3 in DNA: TGTGCCAGCAGCTTGTATCTGCTCGGACAGGGGGGGTACGGCTACACCTTC. The full variable domain, in which reference TRBV5-6 and TRBJ1-2 provide the parts outside the CDR3, is DAGVTQSPTHLIKTRGQQVTLRCSPKSGHDTVSWYQQALGQGPQFIFQYYEEEERQRGNFPDRFSGHQFPNYSSELNVNALLLGDSALYLCASSLYLLGQGGYGYTFGSGTRLTVV.

This sequence joins TRBV6-5 and TRBJ2-7; D may be TRBD2 (5 bases). Germline-derived CDR1 and CDR2 are MNHEY and SVGAGI. The CDR3 runs 14 residues. V lost 2 bases and J lost 6, with 14 bases in between. The CDR3 nucleotides read TGTGCCAGCAGTTACGCACCCCGGGATTCCGAGCAGTACTTC. It is translated as CASSYAPRDSEQYF.

The CDR3 protein is CASSEASVFADTQYF. The CDR3 region has the DNA TGTGCCAGCAGTGAAGCGTCGGTTTTTGCAGATACGCAGTATTTT. The chain employs TRBV2 and TRBJ2-3; D is undetermined. The CDR3 covers 15 residues. The V end was cut by 0 bases, the J end by 4 bases, with 11 bases between. Germline values: CDR1 SNHLY, CDR2 FYNNEI.

V is TRBV4-1 and J is TRBJ2-7, with 14 bases identical to TRBD2. Germline V gene lookup returns CDR1 MGHRA and CDR2 YSYEKL. The CDR3 totals 16 residues. J was trimmed by 5 bases and V by 2 bases; bases with no gene match: 5. The CDR3 DNA follows: TGCGCCAGCAGCCAAAGACTAGCGGGAGGGCCCGACGAGCAGTACTTC. Amino acid sequence: CASSQRLAGGPDEQYF.

The V call is TRBV5-1, the J call TRBJ1-1, with D maybe TRBD1 (6 bases). V lost 5 bases and J 4 bases, leaving 21 bases between the germline ends. Germline lookup yields CDR1 SGHRS and CDR2 YFSETQ. This CDR3 has 16 residues. The CDR3 DNA is TGCGCCAGCAGGGAACAGGGAAATTTAAGAGGCACTGAAGCTTTCTTT. Protein sequence: CASREQGNLRGTEAFF.